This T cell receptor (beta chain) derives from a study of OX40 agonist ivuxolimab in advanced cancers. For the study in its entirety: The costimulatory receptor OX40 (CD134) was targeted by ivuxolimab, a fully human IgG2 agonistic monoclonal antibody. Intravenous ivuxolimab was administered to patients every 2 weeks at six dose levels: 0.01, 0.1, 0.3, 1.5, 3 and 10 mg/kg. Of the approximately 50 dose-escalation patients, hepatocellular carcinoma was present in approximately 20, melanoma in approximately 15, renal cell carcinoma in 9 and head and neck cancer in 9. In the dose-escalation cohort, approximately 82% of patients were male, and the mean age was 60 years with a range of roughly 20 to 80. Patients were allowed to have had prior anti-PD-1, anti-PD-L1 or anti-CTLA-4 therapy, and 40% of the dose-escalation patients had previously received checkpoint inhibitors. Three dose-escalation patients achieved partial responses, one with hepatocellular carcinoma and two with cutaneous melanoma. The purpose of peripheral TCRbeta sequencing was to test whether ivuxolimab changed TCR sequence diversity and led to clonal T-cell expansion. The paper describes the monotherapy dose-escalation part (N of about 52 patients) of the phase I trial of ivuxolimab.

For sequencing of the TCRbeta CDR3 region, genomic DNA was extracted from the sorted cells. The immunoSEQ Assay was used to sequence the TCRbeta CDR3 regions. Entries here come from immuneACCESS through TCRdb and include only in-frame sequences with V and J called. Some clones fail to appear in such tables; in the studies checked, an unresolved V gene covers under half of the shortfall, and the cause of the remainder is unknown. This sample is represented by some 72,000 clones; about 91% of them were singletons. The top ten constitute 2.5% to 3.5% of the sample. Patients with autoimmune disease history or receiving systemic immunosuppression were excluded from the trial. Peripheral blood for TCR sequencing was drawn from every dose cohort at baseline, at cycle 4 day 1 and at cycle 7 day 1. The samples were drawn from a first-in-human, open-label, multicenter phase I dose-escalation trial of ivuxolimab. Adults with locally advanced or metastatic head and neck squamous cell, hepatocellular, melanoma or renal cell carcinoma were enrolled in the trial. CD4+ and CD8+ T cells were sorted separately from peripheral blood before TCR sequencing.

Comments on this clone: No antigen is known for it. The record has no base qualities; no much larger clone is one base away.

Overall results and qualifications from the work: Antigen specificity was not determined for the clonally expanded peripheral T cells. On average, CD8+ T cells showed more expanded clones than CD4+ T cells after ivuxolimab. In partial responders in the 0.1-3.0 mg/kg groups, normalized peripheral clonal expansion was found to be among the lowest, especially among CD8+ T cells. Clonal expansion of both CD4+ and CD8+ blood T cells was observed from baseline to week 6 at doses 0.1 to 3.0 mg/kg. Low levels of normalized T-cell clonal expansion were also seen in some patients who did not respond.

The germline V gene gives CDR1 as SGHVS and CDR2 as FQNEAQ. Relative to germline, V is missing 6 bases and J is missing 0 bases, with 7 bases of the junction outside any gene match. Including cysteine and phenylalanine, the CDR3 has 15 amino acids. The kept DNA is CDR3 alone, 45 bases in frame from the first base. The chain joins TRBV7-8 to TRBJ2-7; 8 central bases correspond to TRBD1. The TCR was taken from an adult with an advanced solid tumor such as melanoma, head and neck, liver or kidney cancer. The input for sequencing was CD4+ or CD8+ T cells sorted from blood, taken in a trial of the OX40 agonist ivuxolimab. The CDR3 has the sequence CASRPGGRFSYEQYF. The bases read TGTGCCAGCAGACCAGGGGGCAGGTTCTCCTACGAGCAGTACTTC.